This T cell receptor beta chain was obtained from a study of shared clonotypes between healthy human individuals. The CDR3 is 13 residues long. Germline V gene sequence: CDR1 SGHRS, CDR2 YFSETQ. V lost 4 bases to trimming and J lost 1 base, with 8 bases between them. Per the original methods: Filtering differed because ImmunoSEQ produced junction-only sequences that carried no quality scores. The table came from immunoSEQ multiplex PCR; TCRdb's copy has only in-frame clones and leaves some out. V, J and clone size reflect that table, while D and trimming were determined from the DNA. The repertoire includes 2 million to 2.5 million clones, 80% to 95% of them detected once, and 0.3% to 0.4% sits in the top ten.

Sample: naive CD4+ T cells from PBMCs. Subset reported: CD45RA+ positively selected. V and J are TRBV5-1 and TRBJ1-1; weak D call: TRBD1 (5 bases). The TCR originated in a young man in good health. Some clones in this sample may be carry-over from other donors' samples. The CDR3 region has the DNA TGCGCCAGCAGCCACGGGGGGAACACTGAAGCTTTCTTT. It yields the protein CASSHGGNTEAFF.